Listed below are T cell receptor beta chains from one sample, sequenced in a study of T cell changes during pregnancy in multiple sclerosis. The data were produced by immunoSEQ multiplex PCR, yet TCRdb's version contains in-frame clones alone and is incomplete. The sample carries some 38,000 clones, roughly 90% recorded once. Sample: CD4+ T cells from peripheral blood mononuclear cells, taken in the second trimester of pregnancy. The receptors stem from a female donor with multiple sclerosis, enrolled in a pregnancy study. Each CDR3 is given with its conserved first and last residue. D genes are given only for firm matches. The size of a clone is reported for some rows only, either as once, few or many, or as a class for expanded clones.

>TRBJ2-2|NA|TRBV18|NA
TGTGCCAGCTCACCATCCAGGGCGAACACCGGGGAGCTGTTTTTT
CASSPSRANTGELFF
>TRBJ2-7|NA|TRBV19|TRBD1
TGTGCCAGTAGTATGCGGGACAGGGTTTACGAGCAGTACTTC
CASSMRDRVYEQYF
>TRBJ1-3|NA|TRBV7-6|NA
TGTGCCAGCAGTGCCACACCCGGGGGGGGAGGAAACACCATATATTTT
CASSATPGGGGNTIYF
>TRBJ1-1|few|TRBV7-2|NA
TGTGCCAGCAGCTTACAGGGGACCCTCGCGAACACTGAAGCTTTCTTT
CASSLQGTLANTEAFF
>TRBJ1-2|NA|TRBV9|NA
TGTGCCAGCAGTGAGGGGGGGTTAGACAGATCCCTGTATGGCTACACCTTC
CASSEGGLDRSLYGYTF
>TRBJ2-7|NA|TRBV19|TRBD2
TGTGCCAGTAGTATAGGGCCCGGGACTAGCGGGAGCCTGCGCCCCTACGAGCAGTACTTC
CASSIGPGTSGSLRPYEQYF
>TRBJ2-1|NA|TRBV7-9|TRBD2
TGTGCCAGCGCCTTTTCCACTAGCGGTCTGCGGCGGGGGGTCTTC
CASAFSTSGLRRGVF
>TRBJ2-1|NA|TRBV4-1|NA
TGCGCCAGCAGCCAAGATGGGCCAGGGATGGGGAATGAGCAGTTCTTC
CASSQDGPGMGNEQFF
>TRBJ2-1|NA|TRBV7-8|NA
TGTGCCAGCTTCCTAGCGGAGCAGTTCTTC
CASFLAEQFF
>TRBJ2-1|NA|TRBV11-1|NA
TGTGCCAGCAGCTTAGAATCCGCGGGCAATGAGCAGTTCTTC
CASSLESAGNEQFF
>TRBJ1-1|NA|TRBV30|NA
TGTGCCTGCACATACAGGGTAGGGACTGAAGCTTTCTTT
CACTYRVGTEAFF
>TRBJ1-2|NA|TRBV6-1|TRBD1
TGTGCCAGCAGTGAAGGGACAGGGTCCCCTCTAAGAGATGGCTACACCTTC
CASSEGTGSPLRDGYTF
>TRBJ2-4|NA|TRBV7-2|TRBD2
TGTGCCAGCAGCTTAGAGTCGGGACTAGCGGGAAGGTCCGCTCAGTACTTC
CASSLESGLAGRSAQYF
>TRBJ1-2|NA|TRBV28|NA
TGTGCCAGCAATGAGGTCGGGTCTAACTATGGCTACACCTTC
CASNEVGSNYGYTF
>TRBJ2-7|NA|TRBV9|TRBD2
TGTGCCAGCAGCGCTTGGGGGACTAGCGGGACTTTAAACTACGAGCAGTACTTC
CASSAWGTSGTLNYEQYF
>TRBJ2-7|NA|TRBV5-1|TRBD2
TGCGCCAGCAGCCCCGGGACTAGCGGGAAGTACGAGCAGTACTTC
CASSPGTSGKYEQYF
>TRBJ2-1|once|TRBV9|TRBD2
TGTGCCAGCAGCGTTAACCAGCGGGGCTACAATGAGCAGTTCTTC
CASSVNQRGYNEQFF
>TRBJ2-1|NA|TRBV5-1|TRBD2
TGCGCCAGCAGCTTGGGGACTAGCGGGAGGAATGAGCAGTTCTTC
CASSLGTSGRNEQFF
>TRBJ1-4|NA|TRBV6-6|NA
TGTGCCAGCAGCACGCCCGATGGGGGCTGGGGTGAAAAACTGTTTTTT
CASSTPDGGWGEKLFF
>TRBJ1-1|few|TRBV21-1|NA
NA
CASSKVGRGTEAFF
>TRBJ2-1|once|TRBV5-4|NA
TGTGCCAGCAGCTTGGGGCAGGGGGAGGACAATGAGCAGTTCTTC
CASSLGQGEDNEQFF
>TRBJ1-1|once|TRBV11-1|TRBD1
TGTGCCAGCAGCTTCAACAGGGGCATGAACACTGAAGCTTTCTTT
CASSFNRGMNTEAFF
>TRBJ2-7|NA|TRBV11-1|TRBD2
TGTGCCAGCAGCCTCCGCGGGGCGGGAGTCCCCTTCGAGCAGTACTTC
CASSLRGAGVPFEQYF
>TRBJ2-7|NA|TRBV21-1|NA
TGTGCCTCAAAAGTGAGGGAGACCTACGAGCAGTACTTC
CASKVRETYEQYF
>TRBJ1-3|NA|TRBV10-1|TRBD1
TGCGCCAGCAGTGGGGGGACAGGAAACTCTGGAAACACCATATATTTT
CASSGGTGNSGNTIYF
>TRBJ2-5|NA|TRBV27|NA
TGTGCCAGCAGTCGGGACTGGTTGGGGGAGACCCAGTACTTC
CASSRDWLGETQYF
>TRBJ1-2|NA|TRBV4-2|NA
TGTGCCAGCAGCCAAGATCGACAGGACGGTCGCTATGGCTACACCTTC
CASSQDRQDGRYGYTF
>TRBJ2-5|NA|TRBV5-1|TRBD2
TGCGCCAGCAGCTTATCTAGCGGAATAAAGTACTTC
CASSLSSGIKYF
>TRBJ1-1|NA|TRBV28|TRBD1
TGTGCCAGCAGTGGGGGGACAGGGAAGTTCACTGAAGCTTTCTTT
CASSGGTGKFTEAFF
>TRBJ2-7|NA|TRBV29-1|TRBD1
TGCAGCGCCGCCGGGACAGGGGGCAACTACGAGCAGTACTTC
CSAAGTGGNYEQYF
>TRBJ1-1|once|TRBV28|TRBD1
TGTGCCAGCAGTATGTTGGGACAGGGAATGGGCAGGAGCACTGAAGCTTTCTTT
CASSMLGQGMGRSTEAFF
>TRBJ2-7|NA|TRBV10-3|TRBD2
TGTGCCATCAGTGACCAAGCGGGGACGACCTACGAGCAGTACTTC
CAISDQAGTTYEQYF
>TRBJ1-1|NA|TRBV7-3|NA
TGTGCCAGCAGCTTATCAGGGAACACTGAAGCTTTCTTT
CASSLSGNTEAFF
>TRBJ2-7|NA|TRBV9|NA
TGTGCCAGCAGCCCCCAACCGCGGGTAGGAGAATACGAGCAGTACTTC
CASSPQPRVGEYEQYF
>TRBJ2-7|NA|TRBV10-2|NA
TGCGCCAGCGGCGTGAGGGTGGGATACGAGCAGTACTTC
CASGVRVGYEQYF
>TRBJ2-2|NA|TRBV6-1|NA
TGTGCCAGTAGGAAGACGGGAGACACCGGGGAGCTGTTTTTT
CASRKTGDTGELFF
>TRBJ1-1|few|TRBV11-2|NA
TGTGCCAGCAGCTTAGGTCGAGGGCGGGATGGCACTGAAGCTTTCTTT
CASSLGRGRDGTEAFF
>TRBJ2-7|NA|TRBV4-1|TRBD2
TGCGCCAGCAGCCAAGGGCTAGCGGGCGTAGGAGGCGAGCAGTACTTC
CASSQGLAGVGGEQYF
>TRBJ1-5|NA|TRBV6-4|TRBD1
TGTGCCAGCAGTGACGATTACAGGGGAAGACAGCCCCAGCATTTT
CASSDDYRGRQPQHF
>TRBJ2-3|NA|TRBV9|NA
TGTGCCAGCAGCGCCGAGAGGGCAAGCACAGATACGCAGTATTTT
CASSAERASTDTQYF
>TRBJ1-4|NA|TRBV4-1|TRBD1
TGCGCCAGCAGCCAGGGTGGAGGGGGCAGTGAAAAACTGTTTTTT
CASSQGGGGSEKLFF
>TRBJ1-1|NA|TRBV19|TRBD1
TGTGCCACGAAGGGACAGGGGGCAAGGGGCACTGAAGCTTTCTTT
CATKGQGARGTEAFF
>TRBJ2-5|NA|TRBV7-5|NA
TGTGCCAGAAGCTTAGATGGCAGGTCGGAGGAGGAGAACCAAGAGACCCAGTACTTC
CARSLDGRSEEENQETQYF
>TRBJ2-1|NA|TRBV18|NA
TGTGCCAGCTCACCGGGAGGTGGGCAATCCTCCTACAATGAGCAGTTCTTC
CASSPGGGQSSYNEQFF
>TRBJ2-3|NA|TRBV7-2|NA
TGTGCCAGCAGCCCCGCGAGCGGGTCAGATACGCAGTATTTT
CASSPASGSDTQYF
>TRBJ2-3|NA|TRBV4-3|TRBD1
TGCGCCAGCAGCCAAGAGCACAGGGGTACAGATACGCAGTATTTT
CASSQEHRGTDTQYF